This T cell receptor beta chain was found in a study of shared clonotypes between healthy human individuals (dated by TCRdb to the early 2020s). Regarding the research as a whole: The cohort comprised two women and a few men aged 18 to 49 years. For each donor, CD4 naive and CD4 memory were each run on three plates, CD8 naive on two plates, and CD8 memory on one plate. The study deeply sequenced blood TCR repertoires of about 5 healthy adults to estimate repertoire size and the extent of clonotype sharing between individuals. To increase sequencing depth and limit assay-specific biases, different laboratories used diverse techniques to prepare libraries and sequence TCR repertoires. Leukapheresis yielded between about 0.9 and 8.9 billion PBMCs per donor.

Findings and caveats that apply to the study as a whole: Sharing across a handful of donors was observed for about 4.8% of naive CD4, over 3% of naive CD8, 2% to 2.5% of memory CD4, and around 0.4% of memory CD8 clonotypes. Pairwise subsampling indicated that sequencing depth was expected to affect the degree of clonotype sharing among donors. Naive subsets generally had larger estimated clonotype richness than memory subsets did. The genetic and exposure-history diversity represented was limited by the small number of donors. Only blood was sampled, and tissue TCR repertoires likely differ from those in blood. Incomplete sequencing was indicated by rarefaction of sorted-subset datasets, despite the large sequencing depth. Higher generation probabilities were observed for clonotypes shared by all four sorted-subset donors than for non-shared clonotypes.

Using the deep immunoSEQ assay, TCR CDR3 regions were amplified from genomic DNA by multiplex PCR. For each cell subset, the extracted genomic DNA was distributed evenly across all wells of several immunoSEQ 96-well plates, and each plate served as one replicate. For sorted subsets, roughly 200 ng of genomic DNA, equivalent to tens of thousands of T cell genomes, went into each replicate PCR. Purified libraries were measured with a Qubit 3.0 fluorometer, size-checked on a Bioanalyzer 2100, and measured again with the KAPA Library Quantification kit. Each immunoSEQ 96-well plate was sequenced on its own single-read 150-cycle Illumina NextSeq 550 flow cell. On the authors' methods: Because the immunoSEQ output held only junctional sequences and lacked quality scores, the filtering could not match the filtering applied to full-length reads. Sequences were annotated with PyIR, a Python wrapper for IgBLAST v1.9, using IMGT germline references to assign V/J genes and CDR3. Reads were filtered out if the reads had weak V/J assignments (E-value above 1e-6), no CDR3, stop codons, out-of-frame junctions, or ambiguous translated residues. V3J clonotypes were defined by identical inferred V gene, J gene, and CDR3 amino acid sequence. The percentage overlap between two repertoires was calculated by dividing the number of shared unique clonotypes by the size of the smaller repertoire. Richness of each repertoire was evaluated using RTK rarefaction, the Chao1 estimator, and Recon v2.1 estimates of unobserved clonotypes. Generation probabilities were computed with OLGA for all TCRbeta clonotypes obtained by the gDNA method from a few donors. Imported from immuneACCESS, the table was reduced by TCRdb to in-frame sequences with V and J called. These copies leave out some clones; in studies compared against another copy, an unresolved V gene accounts for under half, and the cause of the remainder is not known. The V and J calls and clone size are taken from that table; D and trimming were inferred from the DNA. The sample table shows roughly 1,500,000 clones, and 98% are seen once. Together, the top ten hold about 0.4% of the sample.

As encoded in the germline V gene (reference sequence), CDR1 is LNHDA while CDR2 is SQIVND. V and J lose 4 bases and 1 base, and a span of 15 bases separates them. The CDR3 spans 16 residues, from the cysteine through the phenylalanine. Here the CDR3 DNA is all that survives: 48 bases in frame from base 1. A note on this clone: The antigen it binds to is not known. Base qualities were left out, and no much larger clone turns up one base away.

Healthy HIV-negative adults with no recently reported acute infections or vaccinations were included as donors. Every donor was a Caucasian adult living in Nashville, Tennessee, USA. Magnetic negative selection was used to enrich CD4+ T cells, after which naive cells were positively selected on CD45RA and the negative fraction became the memory subset. Blood was obtained by leukapheresis, after which PBMCs were separated by Ficoll-Histopaque density gradient centrifugation and cryopreserved in liquid nitrogen vapor phase. Analytical flow cytometry was used to check the purity and quantity of every magnetically sorted T cell population. From each sorted fraction, genomic DNA was isolated and quantified by UV absorbance on a Nanodrop 2000c.

Sequences were obtained from naive CD4+ T cells sorted from blood. The sample's cell subset or site, from its label and the paper: CD45RA+ positively selected. The receptor comes from a man younger than 45 in good health. Recombination connected TRBV19 to TRBJ2-3; the best D guess is TRBD1, with 6 bases matching. The CDR3 region reads CASSTGQRSGTDTQYF. The nucleotide sequence reads TGTGCCAGTAGTACAGGACAGCGGAGCGGCACAGATACGCAGTATTTT. Here the CDR3 is joined to the reference TRBV19 and TRBJ2-3 genes, and the full variable domain is: DGGITQSPKYLFRKEGQNVTLSCEQNLNHDAMYWYRQDPGQGLRLIYYSQIVNDFQKGDIAEGYSVSREKKESFPLTVTSAQKNPTAFYLCASSTGQRSGTDTQYFGPGTRLTVL.